This T cell receptor (beta chain) derives from a study of OX40 agonist ivuxolimab in advanced cancers. Points on this clone: Its specificity is not known.

Regarding the study as a whole: Clonal expansion was among the lowest in partial responders at 0.1-3.0 mg/kg, especially CD8+.

Generated by immunoSEQ multiplex PCR, the TCRdb table keeps only in-frame clones and is missing some. This sample has about 63,000 clones, with around 87% found just once. The germline V gene encodes CDR1 SQVTM and CDR2 ANQGSEA. V dropped 5 bases and J dropped 0 bases, with 11 bases sitting between them. The CDR3 sequence is 13 residues long. The clonotype was recovered from an adult with an advanced solid tumor such as melanoma, head and neck, liver or kidney cancer. The rearrangement uses TRBV29-1 and TRBJ2-7; D is unresolved. Sequencing used CD4+ or CD8+ T cells sorted from blood, obtained in a trial of the OX40 agonist ivuxolimab. The CDR3, as DNA: TGCAGCGTTTTCGACACAATCTCCTACGAGCAGTACTTC. Protein product: CSVFDTISYEQYF.